The 27 T cell receptor beta chains below all came from one sample that was sequenced in a study of T cells after yellow fever vaccination. Using its own MiXCR run on the 5' RACE reads, TCRdb lists one record per CDR3 protein. Here the sample spans about 310,000 distinct CDR3 sequences, about 3.5% being singletons. The specimen comprised PBMCs, sampled on the day of the yellow fever booster vaccination. The source is a man aged 18 to 29 who received the YFV17D yellow fever vaccine.

In this sample, this clonotype turned up a few times. J is TRBJ2-7 and V is TRBV5-1; TRBD1 agrees at 7 bases. The CDR3 covers 13 residues. Germline V gives CDR1 SGHRS, CDR2 YFSETQ. J gave up 5 bases and V 2 bases, and 4 bases lay outside the gene matches. This CDR3 reads CASSLQGYNEQYF. In DNA form, the CDR3 reads TGCGCCAGCAGCTTACAGGGGTACAACGAGCAGTACTTC.

The V call is TRBV19, the J call TRBJ1-1, with 8 bases aligning to TRBD1. V lost 7 bases to trimming and J lost 2 bases; unmatched junction nucleotides: 3. Germline V gene data show CDR1 as LNHDA and CDR2 as SQIVND (reference sequence). The CDR3 covers 13 residues. In nucleotides, the CDR3 is TGTGCCAGTACGACAGGGGAAAACACTGAAGCTTTCTTT. This translates into CASTTGENTEAFF.

This clonotype was picked up many times. The genes are TRBV9 and TRBJ2-1; D gene uncertain. Trimming pared 3 bases from V and 3 bases from J, leaving 19 bases between. Germline V CDR1 and CDR2: SGDLS, YYNGEE. The CDR3 length is 17 residues. CDR3 sequence: CASSAHRAGHDYNEQFF. The CDR3, as DNA: TGTGCCAGCAGCGCCCACCGAGCAGGTCACGACTACAATGAGCAGTTCTTC.

The CDR3 protein is CASTQSGQGAFDNYGYTF. In DNA, the CDR3 is TGCGCCAGCACCCAATCGGGACAGGGGGCGTTCGATAACTATGGCTACACCTTC. The gene calls are TRBV5-1 and TRBJ1-2; 12 bases are shared with TRBD1. CDR1 SGHRS and CDR2 YFSETQ come from the germline V gene. The trim removed 6 bases at V and 1 base at J, leaving 13 bases unmatched. This CDR3 contains 18 residues.

This clonotype was counted between two and nine times. The chain has TRBV6-5 and TRBJ1-1, with unresolved D. The CDR3 contains 14 residues. Germline V gives CDR1 MNHEY, CDR2 SVGAGI. V lost 5 bases, J lost 6 bases, and 16 bases lay in between. CDR3 sequence (DNA): TGTGCCAGCAGTCCATCCGAGGGATACGCTGAAGCTTTCTTT. Residues: CASSPSEGYAEAFF.

This clonotype was seen ten or more times. The gene calls are TRBV6-5 and TRBJ2-5, with no clear D. Germline CDR1 reads MNHEY; CDR2 reads SVGAGI. V lost 6 bases and J lost 4, with 15 bases in between. The CDR3 covers 14 residues. CDR3 DNA: TGTGCCAGCAGCTGGTCCCGGGCAGGAGAGACCCAGTACTTC. It translates to CASSWSRAGETQYF.

The chain couples TRBV6-2 or TRBV6-3 to TRBJ2-1; TRBD2 matches at 12 bases. In germline, CDR1 is MNHEY, CDR2 SVGEGT. J gave up 5 bases and V 1 base, and 6 bases lay outside the gene matches. The CDR3 consists of 17 residues. CDR3 DNA sequence: TGTGCCAGCAGTTACTTTAAGACTAGCGGGGGTGACAATGAGCAGTTCTTC. The encoded protein is CASSYFKTSGGDNEQFF.

This clonotype was counted at least ten times. The chain recombines TRBV15 with TRBJ2-3; 7 positions agree with TRBD1. J lost 0 bases, V lost 6 bases, and 3 bases had no gene match. This CDR3 region has 14 residues. Per germline, CDR1 LNHNV and CDR2 YYDKDF (reference sequence). CDR3 amino acids: CATRDRASTDTQYF. CDR3 DNA: TGTGCCACCAGAGACAGGGCCAGCACAGATACGCAGTATTTT.

V is TRBV5-1 and J is TRBJ2-5, with D uncertain. Germline V gene sequence: CDR1 SGHRS, CDR2 YFSETQ. Trimming stripped 2 bases from V and 4 bases from J, with 9 bases between. The CDR3 totals 13 residues. The CDR3, as DNA: TGCGCCAGCAGCTTTTTATCCGCAGAGACCCAGTACTTC. The encoded protein is CASSFLSAETQYF.

There are many counts of this clonotype. This sequence joins TRBV7-2 and TRBJ2-7, with D maybe TRBD2 (6 bases). Germline CDR1 is SGHTA and CDR2 is FQGNSA. The CDR3 sequence is 13 residues long. The V end was cut by 5 bases, the J end by 3 bases, with 11 bases between. The DNA of the CDR3 is TGTGCCAGCAGCAATAGCGGTAACTACGAGCAGTACGTC. This codes for CASSNSGNYEQYV.

This clonotype was seen a few times. This chain uses TRBV7-9 with TRBJ2-7; 10 nucleotides match TRBD1. J was trimmed by 3 bases and V by 6 bases; bases with no gene match: 8. CDR3 length equals 15 residues. Germline V gene sequence: CDR1 SEHNR, CDR2 FQNEAQ (reference sequence). The CDR3 sequence: CASRTGTGEYYEQYF. DNA for the CDR3: TGTGCCAGCAGAACCGGGACAGGGGAATACTACGAGCAGTACTTC.

Ten or more counts support this clonotype. The chain couples TRBV4-3 to TRBJ2-5; 8 bases are shared with TRBD2. The V gene end was trimmed by 1 base and the J gene end by 1 base; junction bases not matched to a gene: 2. Germline V gene sequence: CDR1 LGHNA, CDR2 YSLEER. The length of the CDR3 is 15 residues. The DNA of the CDR3 is TGCGCCAGCAGCCAAGCCGGGGGGGCCCAAGAGACCCAGTACTTC. Its translation: CASSQAGGAQETQYF.

This clonotype has more than one count but fewer than ten. The chain employs TRBV12-3 or TRBV12-4 and TRBJ1-2; D ambiguous. V was clipped by 2 bases and J by 8 bases, with 12 bases between them. CDR3 length equals 13 residues. The DNA for the CDR3 is TGTGCCAGCAGTTTACCTGGGGAAGAGGGCTACACCTTC. Encoded protein: CASSLPGEEGYTF.

The chain combines TRBV4-3 with TRBJ1-4; D gene ambiguous. The CDR3 extends over 16 amino acids. In germline, CDR1 is LGHNA, CDR2 YSLEER. The germline V and J ends were trimmed by 2 bases and 6 bases, with 16 bases remaining between them. DNA for the CDR3: TGCGCCAGCAGCCAATACTATACGGGTCGGTATGAAAAACTGTTTTTT. Translating gives CASSQYYTGRYEKLFF.

This clonotype was picked up many times. This chain uses TRBV7-9 with TRBJ2-3; TRBD2 agrees at 9 bases. The CDR3 consists of 15 residues. V was clipped by 5 bases and J by 5 bases; unmatched bases: 8. From germline, CDR1 is SEHNR and CDR2 FQNEAQ (reference sequence). The CDR3 spells CASSEAGGGGDTQYF. For the CDR3, the DNA is TGTGCCAGCAGCGAAGCGGGGGGAGGGGGAGATACGCAGTATTTT.

This clonotype occurred many times. CDR3 bases: TGTGCCAGCAGCGAGGGTGTTACAGATACGCAGTATTTT. It yields the protein CASSEGVTDTQYF. The chain uses TRBV7-8 and TRBJ2-3, with D perhaps matching TRBD2 (5 bases). Germline V CDR1 and CDR2: SGHVS, FQNEAQ. The CDR3 length is 13 residues. Trimming took 5 bases from V and 3 from J, leaving 9 bases between them.

The table lists this clonotype with many counts. The chain combines TRBV6-2 or TRBV6-3 with TRBJ2-5; 7 nucleotides match TRBD2. This CDR3 is 17 amino acids long. Germline V gives CDR1 MNHEY, CDR2 SVGEGT. V was pared by 4 bases and J by 3 bases, with 14 bases of the junction left unmatched. The CDR3 protein is CASSLRGSPDEKETQYF. CDR3 in DNA: TGTGCCAGCAGTTTGCGGGGGAGCCCCGACGAAAAAGAGACCCAGTACTTC.

The rearrangement uses TRBV7-2 and TRBJ2-3, with D possibly TRBD1 on 5 matching bases. Germline V gene lookup returns CDR1 SGHTA and CDR2 FQGNSA. V was trimmed by 3 bases and J by 9 bases, leaving 10 bases between them. The CDR3 loop spans 12 amino acids. The CDR3 nucleotides are TGTGCCAGCAGCTTCCAGGGAAGCACGCAGTATTTT. Translating gives CASSFQGSTQYF.

Many counts were recorded for this clonotype. The rearrangement links TRBV7-2 to TRBJ1-2, with 7 bases that match TRBD1. Trimming at V came to 5 bases and at J to 4 bases, leaving 7 bases not matched to a gene. The CDR3 is 14 residues long. CDR1 and CDR2 (germline): SGHTA, FQGNSA. The CDR3 coding sequence is TGTGCCAGCAGCCCGATCCGGGACAGCTATGGCTACACCTTC. It encodes CASSPIRDSYGYTF.

The sample holds many counts of this clonotype. The chain is built from TRBV5-5 and TRBJ2-1, with no clear D. This CDR3 comprises 15 residues. Trimming removed 0 bases at V and 2 bases at J, with 9 bases between. CDR1 SGHKS and CDR2 YYEKEE come from the germline V gene (reference sequence). CDR3: CASSLVAFAYNEQFF. DNA for the CDR3: TGTGCCAGCAGCTTGGTAGCTTTTGCCTACAATGAGCAGTTCTTC.

This clonotype was detected ten times or more. The chain combines TRBV27 with TRBJ1-5, with D perhaps matching TRBD1 (6 bases). The V and J ends lost 3 bases and 5 bases respectively, with 14 bases between them. The CDR3 consists of 15 residues. Germline assignment: CDR1 MNHEY and CDR2 SMNVEV (reference sequence). CDR3 sequence (DNA): TGTGCCAGCAGTTTCGGTGTGAGGGGGGATCAGCCCCAGCATTTT. Translation: CASSFGVRGDQPQHF.

This clonotype was counted ten times or more. This chain joins TRBV12-3 or TRBV12-4 and TRBJ2-5; 13 bases map to TRBD2. The CDR3 has 16 amino acids. Trimming cost V 6 bases and J 2 bases; bases outside gene matches: 6. The CDR3 DNA is TGTGCCAGCAGCCCCGGGACTAGCGGGGAACAAGAGACCCAGTACTTC. Residues: CASSPGTSGEQETQYF.

This clonotype was recorded a few times. The chain employs TRBV6-5 and TRBJ2-3; 9 positions agree with TRBD1. CDR1 is MNHEY and CDR2 is SVGAGI in the germline V gene. The CDR3 is 16 amino acids. The junction had 9 bases not matched to a gene; V was cut back by 5 bases and J by 3 bases. The chain's CDR3 is CASSLPNRGPTDTQYF. In DNA, the CDR3 is TGTGCCAGCAGTCTACCAAACAGGGGGCCGACAGATACGCAGTATTTT.

This clonotype was counted between two and nine times. The chain employs TRBV5-4 and TRBJ2-7; 11 bases are shared with TRBD2. Germline V gene sequence: CDR1 SGHNT, CDR2 YYREEE (reference sequence). V was clipped by 4 bases and J by 2 bases; unmatched bases: 5. The length of the CDR3 is 15 residues. The CDR3 DNA follows: TGTGCCAGCAGCGCAACTAGCGGGGGTCCCTACGAGCAGTACTTC. Residues: CASSATSGGPYEQYF.

This clonotype was detected ten times or more. The chain employs TRBV5-1 and TRBJ2-3, with D possibly matching TRBD2 (6 bases). Trimming left V 4 bases short and J 4 bases short, with 13 bases between. The V gene's germline CDR1 is SGHRS and CDR2 YFSETQ. CDR3 length: 14 residues. CDR3 sequence (DNA): TGCGCCAGCAGCACGGCGGGGTTTCCAGATACGCAGTATTTT. This encodes CASSTAGFPDTQYF.

The chain recombines TRBV27 with TRBJ1-2; a weak D match, TRBD1 (5 bases). V was cut by 2 bases and J by 2 bases, with 27 bases left in between. The germline V gene has CDR1 MNHEY and CDR2 SMNVEV (reference sequence). CDR3 size: 20 residues. The CDR3 DNA follows: TGTGCCAGCAGTTTAGCCCCCCGGGGACCGAATTGGCTCAAGAACTATGGCTACACCTTC. This encodes CASSLAPRGPNWLKNYGYTF.

This clonotype showed up many times. The rearrangement uses TRBV5-4 and TRBJ2-3, with 12 bases identical to TRBD2. The germline gives CDR1 SGHNT, CDR2 YYREEE (reference sequence). The CDR3 has 15 amino acids. V shed 3 bases and J 4 bases; nucleotides not matched to a gene: 3. This CDR3 is CASSSLAGGPDTQYF. The CDR3 DNA is TGTGCCAGCAGCTCTCTAGCGGGGGGGCCAGATACGCAGTATTTT.